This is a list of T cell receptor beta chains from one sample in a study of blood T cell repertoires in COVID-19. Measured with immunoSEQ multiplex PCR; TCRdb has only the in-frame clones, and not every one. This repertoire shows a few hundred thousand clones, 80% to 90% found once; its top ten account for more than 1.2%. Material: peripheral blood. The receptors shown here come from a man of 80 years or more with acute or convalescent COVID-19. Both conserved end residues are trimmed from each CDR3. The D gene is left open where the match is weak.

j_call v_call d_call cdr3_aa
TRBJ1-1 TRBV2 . ASTAQAF
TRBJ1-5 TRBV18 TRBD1 ASSSDRGANQPQH
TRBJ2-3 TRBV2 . ASSLETDTQY
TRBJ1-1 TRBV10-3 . AITPREVSTEAF
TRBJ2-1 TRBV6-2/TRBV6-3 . ASSSSIRAVGRNEQF
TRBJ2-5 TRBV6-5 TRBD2 ASSYRAGAGQETQY
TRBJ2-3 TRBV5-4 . ASSLVDSPDTQY
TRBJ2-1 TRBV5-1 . ASSLATGGLNNEQF
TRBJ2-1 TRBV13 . ASNQEGGNEQF
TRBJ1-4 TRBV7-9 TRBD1 ASSRGDREVFNEKLF
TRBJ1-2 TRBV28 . ASSLRGARGYT
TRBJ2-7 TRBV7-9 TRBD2 ASSPGLGSGRAYEQY
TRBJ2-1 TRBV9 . ASSVVATSNEQF
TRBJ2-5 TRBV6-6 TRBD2 ASSYPQRGGVETQY
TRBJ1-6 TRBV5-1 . ASSPAGGNSPLH
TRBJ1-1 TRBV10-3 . AISSLQGGNTEAF
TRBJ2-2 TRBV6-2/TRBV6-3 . ASSSPDTPGELF
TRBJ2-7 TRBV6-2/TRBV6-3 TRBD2 ASSYSTSGSYEQY
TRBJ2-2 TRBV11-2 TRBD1 ASSRTGGADTGELF
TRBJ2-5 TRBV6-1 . ASSETDSQTQY
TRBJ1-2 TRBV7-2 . ASSRPEATNYGYT
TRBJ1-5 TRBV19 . ASSVSGDFNNQPQH
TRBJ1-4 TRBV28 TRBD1 ASSSTRGLGEKLF
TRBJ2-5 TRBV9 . ASSVDTLGETQY
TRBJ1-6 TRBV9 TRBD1 ASSEGDSYNSPLH
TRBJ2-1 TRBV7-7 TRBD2 ASSLVGRGGQNEQF
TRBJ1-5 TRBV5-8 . ASSSRRGWPTNQPQH
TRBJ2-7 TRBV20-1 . SARGPGEQY
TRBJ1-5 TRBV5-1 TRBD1 ASSLLGTGREPQH
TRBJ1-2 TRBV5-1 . ASSLGPLGDYGYT
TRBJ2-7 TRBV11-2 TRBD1 ASSLGTGPYEQY
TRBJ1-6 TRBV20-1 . SASGGPYNSPLH
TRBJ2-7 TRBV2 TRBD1 ASRAGTDKQY
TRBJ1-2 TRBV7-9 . ASSLAQGGTGGYT
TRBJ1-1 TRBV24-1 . ATSERDTDEAF
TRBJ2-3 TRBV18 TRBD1 ASSQSRDRGPDTQY
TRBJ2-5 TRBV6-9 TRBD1 ASSYGQGGQETQY
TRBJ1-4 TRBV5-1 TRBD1 ASRFSPGQSNEKLF
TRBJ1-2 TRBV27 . ASSLFRNYGYT
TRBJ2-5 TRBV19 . ASSSGGETQY
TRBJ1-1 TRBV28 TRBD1 ASSPRTGRNTEAF
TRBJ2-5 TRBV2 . ASSVDSGETQY
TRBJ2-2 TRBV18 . ASSPYIDRTNTGELF
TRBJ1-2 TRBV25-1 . ASSDKALGGPNT
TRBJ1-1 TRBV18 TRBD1 ASSRQGRDTEAF